The 12 T cell receptor beta chains reported below all come from one sample, sequenced in a study of vaccination and CD4 T cells after COVID-19 (dated by TCRdb to the early 2020s). Their antigens are not known. The library was generated by PCR. Data came from an Illumina iSeq 100. TCR sequencing of DNA from cultured CD4+ T cells used the Oncomine TCR Beta short-read assay at the Johns Hopkins FTIC core. TCRdb cleaned the public reads at Q25 with fastp, built clones with MiXCR and kept in-frame beta chains. Merged by CDR3 protein, the rows form single entries marked with the most common genes and DNA. In all, the sample holds 20,000 to 25,000 distinct CDR3 sequences, and 45% to 50% of those were seen once. The ten largest make up roughly 8.6% of the sample. Per the publication, the treatment or condition label means: approximately nine-day PBMC culture with coronavirus spike peptide pools or control peptides (ViraFEST assay).

Source material: CD4+ T cells from blood, cultured in vitro. These TCRs come from a human donor who had recovered from COVID-19.

This chain joins TRBV7-8 and TRBJ2-3; D may be TRBD1 or TRBD2 (6 bases each). V was clipped by 1 base and J by 1 base, with 9 bases between them. The germline gives CDR1 SGHVS, CDR2 FQNEAQ. This CDR3 has 15 amino acids. The CDR3 loop is CASSLDREGTDTQYF. CDR3 nucleotide sequence: TGTGCCAGCAGCTTAGACAGGGAGGGCACAGATACGCAGTATTTT. Looking up the rest from reference TRBV7-8 and TRBJ2-3 gives the full variable domain: GAGVSQSPRYKVAKRGQDVALRCDPISGHVSLFWYQQALGQGPEFLTYFQNEAQLDKSGLPSDRFFAERPEGSVSTLKIQRTQQEDSAVYLCASSLDREGTDTQYFGPGTRLTVL.

The chain has TRBV7-3 and TRBJ2-1, with 14 bases identical to TRBD2. The CDR3 runs 14 residues. Germline CDR1 is SGHTA and CDR2 is FQGTGA. The V segment lost 4 bases and the J segment 10 bases; nucleotides outside the gene matches: 3. The DNA for the CDR3 is TGTGCCAGCAGCTGGGGGACTAGCGGGAGCGAGCAGTTCTTC. This gives the protein CASSWGTSGSEQFF.

The chain has TRBV20-1 and TRBJ2-1, with D possibly being TRBD1 (6 bases). The V end was cut by 5 bases, the J end by 0 bases, with 29 bases between. Germline-derived CDR1 and CDR2 are DFQATT and SNEGSKA (reference sequence). This CDR3 contains 20 residues. The CDR3 region is CSARTQGGPSKGLSYNEQFF. Here the CDR3 DNA reads TGCAGTGCTCGAACACAGGGCGGCCCTAGCAAGGGCCTCTCCTACAATGAGCAGTTCTTC.

The chain recombines TRBV2 with TRBJ2-1; 8 positions agree with TRBD2. Germline V gives CDR1 SNHLY, CDR2 FYNNEI. This CDR3 is built from 15 residues. The V segment lost 5 bases and the J segment 5 bases; nucleotides outside the gene matches: 8. The CDR3 reads CASSPTSGIHNEQFF. The CDR3 DNA reads TGTGCCAGCAGTCCAACTAGCGGAATTCACAATGAGCAGTTCTTC.

The chain couples TRBV24-1 to TRBJ2-7; TRBD2 matches 10 bases. The germline CDR1 and CDR2 sequences are KGHDR and SFDVKD. The CDR3 covers 14 residues. Germline trimming cut 4 bases from V and 5 bases from J; bases unmatched to any gene: 4. CDR3 in DNA: TGTGCCACCAGTGACCCCGGGACTAGCGACGAGCAGTACTTC. Protein sequence: CATSDPGTSDEQYF.

DNA for the CDR3: TGTGCCAGCTCACCAAGCGGCAGGGATCAGCCCCAGCATTTT. It yields the protein CASSPSGRDQPQHF. V and J are TRBV18 and TRBJ1-5, with D possibly being TRBD1 (5 bases). Per the germline V gene, CDR1 is KGHSH and CDR2 is LQKENI. V gave up 2 bases and J gave up 5 bases, with 10 bases separating them. This CDR3 has 14 residues.

The chain couples TRBV7-9 to TRBJ2-1; TRBD2 agrees at 8 bases. Germline-derived CDR1 and CDR2 are SEHNR and FQNEAQ (reference sequence). The CDR3 is 14 amino acids. V lost 4 bases, J lost 6 bases, and 5 bases stayed unmatched. CDR3 nucleotides: TGTGCCAGCAGCTCCCGGGGGGGGGGCAATGAGCAGTTCTTC. Translated: CASSSRGGGNEQFF.

The chain is built from TRBV10-2 and TRBJ2-1; 9 bases fit TRBD2. V was clipped by 7 bases and J by 2 bases; unmatched bases: 15. Per the germline V gene, CDR1 is WSHSY and CDR2 is SAAADI. CDR3 length equals 18 residues. The CDR3 loop is CASIQGYSGRPPYNEQFF. CDR3 DNA sequence: TGCGCCAGCATCCAGGGTTATAGCGGGAGACCCCCCTACAATGAGCAGTTCTTC.

This clonotype was recorded once. The chain recombines TRBV6-1 with TRBJ2-1; D is unresolved. V gave up 6 bases and J gave up 3 bases, with 6 bases separating them. The CDR3 is 12 residues long. Germline V gives CDR1 MNHNS, CDR2 SASEGT. CDR3 loop: CASRGFYNEQFF. The DNA of the CDR3 is TGTGCCAGCAGAGGGTTCTACAATGAGCAGTTCTTC.

The chain employs TRBV7-3 and TRBJ2-5, with TRBD2 matching over 9 bases. CDR1 and CDR2 (germline): SGHTA, FQGTGA. The CDR3 consists of 15 residues. V was clipped by 5 bases and J by 5 bases; unmatched bases: 9. CDR3 loop: CASSTGLARGETQYF. In DNA form, the CDR3 reads TGTGCCAGCAGCACGGGACTAGCACGGGGGGAGACCCAGTACTTC.

Of note for this clonotype: Being one base from a much bigger clone, this may be a read error. The J gene is TRBJ1-1, the V gene TRBV29-1; D remains ambiguous. The germline V gene has CDR1 SQVTM and CDR2 ANQGSEA. The CDR3 contains 13 residues. Trimming cost V 7 bases and J 4 bases, with 16 bases left between them. This CDR3 is CSAERARGTEAFF. CDR3 nucleotide sequence: TGCAGCGCTGAGCGGGCACGGGGCACTGAAGCTTTCTTT.

This clonotype was recorded a few times. The chain is built from TRBV10-1 and TRBJ1-5; no clear D. The CDR3 consists of 14 residues. Per the germline V gene, CDR1 is WNHNN and CDR2 is SYGVQD (reference sequence). Trimming shortened V by 0 bases and J by 0 bases, and 3 bases separated the two germline ends. CDR3 DNA sequence: TGCGCCAGCAGTGAGTCAGATAGCAATCAGCCCCAGCATTTT. It codes for CASSESDSNQPQHF.